This T cell receptor beta chain is from a study of cytotoxic CD8 clonotypes in ibrutinib-treated CLL. As for the study in general: Response was recorded as partial in roughly 25 patients and complete in 2; at median approximately 63 months, roughly 15 remained remitted and approximately 12 had progressed. The average sample held around 280,000 productive templates and fewer than 100,000 productive rearrangements.

Profiling relied on immunoSEQ multiplex PCR, and the TCRdb table lists in-frame clones only, not all of them. This table holds some 140,000 clones, 75% to 95% found once. The V end was cut by 7 bases, the J end by 0 bases, with 11 bases between. The CDR3 totals 14 residues. CDR1 is SGHRS, CDR2 YFSETQ, per germline. Study findings and constraints: Baseline clonality, higher than in age-matched healthy donors, tracked circulating CD8+ T-cell counts. Sample timing was unmatched between remission and later-progressing patients; lymph nodes unstudied.

Concerning this clone itself: Its antigen is still unknown.

The chain has TRBV5-1 and TRBJ2-1; D may correspond to TRBD1 or TRBD2 (5 bases each). This sample comprised PBMCs, obtained after 12 months of ibrutinib treatment. This TCR came from a human donor with chronic lymphocytic leukemia. The CDR3 spells CASLRDGSYNEQFF. The CDR3 DNA follows: TGCGCCAGCCTCCGGGACGGCTCCTACAATGAGCAGTTCTTC.